The 32 T cell receptor beta chains below were found in one sample sequenced in a study of cytotoxic CD8 clonotypes in ibrutinib-treated CLL. The table came from immunoSEQ multiplex PCR; TCRdb's copy has only in-frame clones and leaves some out. The table records around 92,000 clones, 75% to 80% of them present only once. Sequencing was performed on PBMCs, taken after 24 months of ibrutinib treatment. The receptors originated from a human donor with chronic lymphocytic leukemia.

The chain couples TRBV19 to TRBJ1-1; D is unclear. Germline values: CDR1 LNHDA, CDR2 SQIVND (reference sequence). With 5 bases removed from V and 4 bases from J, the gap between germline ends came to 8 bases. The CDR3 runs 12 residues. Here the CDR3 DNA reads TGTGCCAGTAGTGGGCGGGGCACTGAAGCTTTCTTT. As protein: CASSGRGTEAFF.

This chain joins TRBV5-6 and TRBJ1-1; no firm D call. CDR1 and CDR2 from the germline V gene are SGHDT and YYEEEE. The CDR3 runs 11 residues. Between the trimmed V and J ends, which lost 0 bases and 8 bases, there was a span of 5 bases. The CDR3 region has the DNA TGTGCCAGCAGCTTGGACAGCGAAGCTTTCTTT. Its protein is CASSLDSEAFF.

The rearrangement uses TRBV6-1 and TRBJ1-1; D is ambiguous. V lost 5 bases, J lost 3 bases, and 10 bases lay in between. Germline V gene sequence: CDR1 MNHNS, CDR2 SASEGT. The CDR3 contains 13 residues. In nucleotides, the CDR3 is TGTGCCAGCAGTCCACAGAGTTACACTGAAGCTTTCTTT. Its translation is CASSPQSYTEAFF.

This chain connects TRBV29-1 to TRBJ2-1; TRBD2 agrees at 7 bases. The germline V gene encodes CDR1 SQVTM and CDR2 ANQGSEA. V shed 7 bases and J 2 bases; nucleotides not matched to a gene: 5. This CDR3 spans 13 amino acids. In nucleotides, the CDR3 is TGCAGCGAGTCGAGCGGGGCCTACAATGAGCAGTTCTTC. It encodes CSESSGAYNEQFF.

This clone was found a few times. This chain connects TRBV2 to TRBJ1-3, with D hard to call. This CDR3 is built from 15 residues. From germline, CDR1 is SNHLY and CDR2 FYNNEI. V was cut by 6 bases and J by 0 bases, with 12 bases left in between. The CDR3 DNA reads TGTGCCAGCAGGGCTGGCCGGATCTCTGGAAACACCATATATTTT. It encodes CASRAGRISGNTIYF.

The genes are TRBV18 and TRBJ1-2, with D unresolved. Germline V gives CDR1 KGHSH, CDR2 LQKENI. The V and J ends lost 5 bases and 6 bases respectively, with 7 bases between them. This CDR3 has 11 amino acids. CDR3 in amino acids: CASSDIDGYTF. The CDR3, as DNA: TGTGCCAGCTCAGATATCGATGGCTACACCTTC.

The J gene is TRBJ1-5, the V gene TRBV6-1; 7 nucleotides line up with TRBD1. The CDR3 consists of 13 residues. Germline V gene data show CDR1 as MNHNS and CDR2 as SASEGT. V shed 6 bases, J shed 6 bases, and the junction held 5 bases outside the gene matches. Here the CDR3 reads CASSIDRAQPQHF. The CDR3 nucleotides are TGTGCCAGCAGCATAGACAGGGCTCAGCCCCAGCATTTT.

V is TRBV7-9 and J is TRBJ1-4; D gene unclear. V was shortened by 6 bases and J by 7 bases, with 18 bases between the two germline ends. CDR3 length: 15 residues. CDR1 is SEHNR, CDR2 FQNEAQ, per germline (reference sequence). The CDR3 loop reads CASRPNSLAGEKLFF. CDR3 bases: TGTGCCAGCAGGCCAAACAGCTTGGCGGGTGAAAAACTGTTTTTT.

The chain couples TRBV7-9 to TRBJ2-1; 8 positions agree with TRBD2. The CDR3 totals 16 residues. J gave up 2 bases and V 1 base, and 4 bases lay outside the gene matches. The V gene's germline CDR1 is SEHNR and CDR2 FQNEAQ (reference sequence). This CDR3 reads CASSLGSGETYNEQFF. CDR3 coding DNA: TGTGCCAGCAGCTTAGGTAGCGGGGAAACCTACAATGAGCAGTTCTTC.

The genes are TRBV7-3 and TRBJ2-2; D ambiguous. Germline V lookup: CDR1 SGHTA, CDR2 FQGTGA. Trimming cost V 5 bases and J 0 bases, with 10 bases left between them. The CDR3 has 15 residues. The CDR3 protein is CASSIRAANTGELFF. The CDR3 bases are TGTGCCAGCAGCATTAGGGCCGCGAACACCGGGGAGCTGTTTTTT.

The chain combines TRBV7-2 with TRBJ2-3, with a weak D call TRBD1 (5 bases). Looked up from germline, CDR1 is SGHTA and CDR2 is FQGNSA. V was clipped by 3 bases and J by 5 bases, with 9 bases between them. The CDR3 extends over 13 amino acids. The CDR3 sequence is CASSFSQGDTQYF. CDR3 DNA: TGTGCCAGCAGCTTCTCGCAGGGAGATACGCAGTATTTT. The full variable domain, rest sourced from reference TRBV7-2 and TRBJ2-3, is GAGVSQSPSNKVTEKGKDVELRCDPISGHTALYWYRQSLGQGLEFLIYFQGNSAPDKSGLPSDRFSAERTGGSVSTLTIQRTQQEDSAVYLCASSFSQGDTQYFGPGTRLTVL.

The CDR3 DNA reads as TGTGCCAGCAGCTTGGGACTCAATCCTAGCACAGATACGCAGTATTTT. Protein product: CASSLGLNPSTDTQYF. The chain links TRBV5-6 to TRBJ2-3; D gene unclear. From germline, CDR1 is SGHDT and CDR2 YYEEEE. Trimming cost V 0 bases and J 0 bases, with 11 bases left between them. The CDR3 runs to 16 residues.

This clone was seen once. The chain is built from TRBV10-3 and TRBJ2-5; D is undetermined. The V and J ends lost 2 bases and 3 bases respectively, with 4 bases between them. The CDR3 consists of 12 residues. In germline, CDR1 is ENHRY, CDR2 SYGVKD. The CDR3 DNA reads TGTGCCATCAGTGAGCGGGAAGAGACCCAGTACTTC. Protein sequence: CAISEREETQYF.

This sequence joins TRBV21-1 and TRBJ1-2. TRBV21-1 is flagged as a pseudogene. The CDR3 extends over 14 amino acids. CDR3 loop: CARGGSPQVFGYTF. DNA for the CDR3: TGTGCCAGAGGAGGCAGCCCCCAGGTTTTTGGCTACACCTTC.

The V call is TRBV4-2, the J call TRBJ2-3; 10 bases match TRBD2. This CDR3 has 19 amino acids. Trimming took 4 bases from V and 8 from J; bases not matched to a gene: 21. CDR1 and CDR2 (germline): LGHNA, YNFKEQ. The CDR3 nucleotides are TGTGCCAGCAGCCCCGGTCGATCTAGCGGGGGCCTGCTTCTTGGTACGCAGTATTTT. Translated, it gives CASSPGRSSGGLLLGTQYF.

Here the CDR3 reads CASSLELADYNEQFF. Here the CDR3 DNA reads TGCGCCAGCAGCTTGGAACTAGCGGACTACAATGAGCAGTTCTTC. V usage is TRBV5-1 and J usage is TRBJ2-1; 8 bases match TRBD2. There are 15 residues in the CDR3. V was pared by 0 bases and J by 3 bases, with 2 bases of the junction left unmatched. Germline CDR1 SGHRS, CDR2 YFSETQ. Full variable domain (rest looked up from reference TRBV5-1 and TRBJ2-1): KAGVTQTPRYLIKTRGQQVTLSCSPISGHRSVSWYQQTPGQGLQFLFEYFSETQRNKGNFPGRFSGRQFSNSRSEMNVSTLELGDSALYLCASSLELADYNEQFFGPGTRLTVL.

In this sample, this clone turned up a few times. This chain joins TRBV19 and TRBJ1-5, with unresolved D. Trimming shortened V by 6 bases and J by 1 base, and 13 bases separated the two germline ends. The CDR3 covers 15 residues. CDR1 is LNHDA and CDR2 is SQIVND in the germline V gene (reference sequence). In DNA, the CDR3 is TGTGCCAGTAGGACATACGAGGGAAGCAATCAGCCCCAGCATTTT. Its protein product is CASRTYEGSNQPQHF.

The rearrangement links TRBV4-1 to TRBJ2-7; D ambiguous. Trimming took 1 base from V and 5 from J, leaving 9 bases between them. The CDR3 runs 13 residues. CDR1 is MGHRA, CDR2 YSYEKL, per germline. This CDR3 reads CASSQGIKNEQYF. CDR3 bases: TGCGCCAGCAGCCAAGGAATTAAGAACGAGCAGTACTTC.

This clone was observed a few times. The V and J genes are TRBV7-9 and TRBJ2-1; 11 bases line up with TRBD2. The trim removed 1 base at V and 6 bases at J, leaving 8 bases unmatched. Per the germline V gene, CDR1 is SEHNR and CDR2 is FQNEAQ (reference sequence). This CDR3 comprises 17 residues. CDR3 sequence reads: CASSLVRSTSGSNEQFF. In DNA form, the CDR3 reads TGTGCCAGCAGCTTAGTGCGCAGCACTAGCGGGAGCAATGAGCAGTTCTTC.

The genes are TRBV7-9 and TRBJ1-4; D might be TRBD1 (5 bases). Trimming left V 7 bases short and J 12 bases short, with 12 bases between. CDR1 and CDR2 (germline): SEHNR, FQNEAQ (reference sequence). This CDR3 has 11 amino acids. The CDR3 protein is CASNYGTELFF. DNA for the CDR3: TGTGCCAGCAACTATGGGACCGAACTGTTTTTT.

The CDR3, as DNA: TGTGCCAGCAGCTTAGATCCCGGTATGAACACTGAAGCTTTCTTT. It encodes CASSLDPGMNTEAFF. The chain is built from TRBV7-2 and TRBJ1-1; D gene ambiguous. V gave up 1 base and J gave up 0 bases, with 9 bases separating them. Germline CDR1 SGHTA, CDR2 FQGNSA. CDR3 size: 15 residues.

As DNA, the CDR3 is TGTGCCAGCAGTTTAAATCCGGGGAATCCCGTCTATGGCTACACCTTC. This translates into CASSLNPGNPVYGYTF. The genes are TRBV27 and TRBJ1-2; D ambiguous. The germline V gene encodes CDR1 MNHEY and CDR2 SMNVEV (reference sequence). The CDR3 runs to 16 residues. V was pared by 2 bases and J by 4 bases, with 17 bases between.

In this sample, this clone turned up a few times. The CDR3 sequence: CASSPQADYGYTF. As DNA, the CDR3 is TGTGCCAGTAGTCCCCAGGCGGACTATGGCTACACCTTC. This chain connects TRBV19 to TRBJ1-2, with D unclear. Per the germline V gene, CDR1 is LNHDA and CDR2 is SQIVND (reference sequence). V lost 5 bases and J lost 3, with 10 bases in between. This CDR3 has 13 residues. The full variable domain, in which reference TRBV19 and TRBJ1-2 provide the parts outside the CDR3, is DGGITQSPKYLFRKEGQNVTLSCEQNLNHDAMYWYRQDPGQGLRLIYYSQIVNDFQKGDIAEGYSVSREKKESFPLTVTSAQKNPTAFYLCASSPQADYGYTFGSGTRLTVV.

This chain links TRBV27 with TRBJ1-1, with 8 bases that match TRBD1. The germline gives CDR1 MNHEY, CDR2 SMNVEV (reference sequence). The length of the CDR3 is 17 residues. Trimming at V came to 0 bases and at J to 5 bases, leaving 11 bases not matched to a gene. CDR3 in DNA: TGTGCCAGCAGTTTATCGCTGACAGGGGCTCTGAGAACTGAAGCTTTCTTT. Protein: CASSLSLTGALRTEAFF.

The chain uses TRBV7-8 and TRBJ2-7; the match to TRBD2 covers 13 bases. CDR1 is SGHVS and CDR2 is FQNEAQ in the germline V gene. V gave up 4 bases and J gave up 5 bases; unmatched junction bases: 11. The CDR3 totals 17 residues. CDR3 in DNA: TGTGCCAGCAGCTCAAAAAAGGGACTAGCGGGAATCAACGAGCAGTACTTC. It is translated as CASSSKKGLAGINEQYF.

This sequence joins TRBV11-2 and TRBJ2-1; 7 bases align to TRBD2. Germline V gives CDR1 SGHAT, CDR2 FQNNGV. J gave up 9 bases and V 1 base, and 9 bases lay outside the gene matches. The CDR3 runs to 15 residues. The chain's CDR3 is CASSLVSLASGEQFF. The CDR3 DNA is TGTGCCAGCAGCTTAGTATCTCTAGCTAGCGGTGAGCAGTTCTTC.

This clone turned up a few times. The chain carries TRBV7-6 and TRBJ2-6, with TRBD1 identical over 8 bases. The germline V gene has CDR1 SGHVS and CDR2 FNYEAQ. The V segment lost 4 bases and the J segment 3 bases; nucleotides outside the gene matches: 5. There are 16 residues in the CDR3. As DNA, the CDR3 is TGTGCCAGCAGCTCCCAGGGGGCAGGTGGGGCCAACGTCCTGACTTTC. Its protein product is CASSSQGAGGANVLTF.

The chain links TRBV6-6 to TRBJ1-4, with 8 bases fitting TRBD1. The CDR3 contains 15 residues. V gave up 6 bases and J gave up 8 bases; unmatched junction bases: 11. CDR1 is MNHNY and CDR2 is SVGAGI in the germline V gene (reference sequence). DNA for the CDR3: TGTGCCAGCAGGGACCGGACAGGGAAGGGAGAAAAACTGTTTTTT. Its protein is CASRDRTGKGEKLFF.

This clone occurred a few times. The chain uses TRBV27 and TRBJ2-2; 7 bases align to TRBD1. CDR1 is MNHEY, CDR2 SMNVEV, per germline (reference sequence). After removal of 7 bases from V and 1 base from J, the junction contained 9 bases not matched to a gene. This CDR3 comprises 16 residues. In nucleotides, the CDR3 is TGTGCCAGCACCCCCGGGGACAGATTGAACACCGGGGAGCTGTTTTTT. Translated, it gives CASTPGDRLNTGELFF.

This sequence joins TRBV30 and TRBJ2-3; TRBD2 aligns across 9 bases. The CDR3 is 16 amino acids. V lost 2 bases and J lost 2; bases outside the gene matches: 8. From germline, CDR1 is GTSNPN and CDR2 SVGIG (reference sequence). CDR3 region: CAWSSVLAGFTDTQYF. The CDR3 DNA reads as TGTGCCTGGAGTTCTGTTCTAGCGGGGTTCACAGATACGCAGTATTTT. Using reference TRBV30 and TRBJ2-3 for the parts outside the CDR3, the full variable domain is SQTIHQWPATLVQPVGSPLSLECTVEGTSNPNLYWYRQAAGRGLQLLFYSVGIGQISSEVPQNLSASRPQDRQFILSSKKLLLSDSGFYLCAWSSVLAGFTDTQYFGPGTRLTVL.

This chain joins TRBV7-2 and TRBJ1-2; 7 positions agree with TRBD1. This CDR3 comprises 14 residues. After removal of 2 bases from V and 4 bases from J, the junction contained 4 bases not matched to a gene. Looked up from germline, CDR1 is SGHTA and CDR2 is FQGNSA. CDR3 nucleotides: TGTGCCAGCAGCTTAAACAGGGGAGGCTATGGCTACACCTTC. The encoded protein is CASSLNRGGYGYTF.

The chain uses TRBV18 and TRBJ1-2, with D unresolved. The CDR3 length is 13 residues. V lost 6 bases and J 3 bases, leaving 11 bases between the germline ends. The germline CDR1 and CDR2 sequences are KGHSH and LQKENI. The CDR3 nucleotides read TGTGCCAGCTCCGCAGACAAGGACTATGGCTACACCTTC. As protein: CASSADKDYGYTF.